This T cell receptor beta chain was profiled in a study of T-cell reconstitution after alpha-beta-depleted transplantation in children (dated by TCRdb to between 2015 and 2016). Looking at the study overall: Using TCR repertoire profiling, the study quantitatively followed how T-cell immune reconstitution unfolded in children after TCRalphabeta/CD19-depleted allogeneic hematopoietic cell transplantation.

Libraries were constructed by PCR. The sequencer listed for this sample is Illumina HiSeq 2500. Molecular barcoding was employed in the preparation of TCR libraries, with unique molecular identifiers being used to normalize TCRbeta repertoire quantification. TCRdb redid the processing of the public reads, applying fastp at Q25 and MiXCR, and retained in-frame beta chains. For every CDR3 protein sequence, its rows merge into one entry that carries the most common genes and DNA. This sample holds more than 200,000 distinct CDR3 sequences; approximately 17% were observed only once. The ten largest clones take up roughly two fifths of the sample. Overall results and qualifications from the work: Hyperexpanded clone frequencies declined over subsequent months; after one year, T-cell counts and TCRbeta diversity were mostly attributed to newly produced T cells. In some patients, the high TCRbeta diversity seen at day 60 was put down to recipient T cells and intrathymic progenitors that had survived conditioning. Apparently early alphabetaT-cell count recovery about two months after transplant reportedly relied on only several hundred rapidly expanded clones derived from non-depleted graft cells.

The sample's treatment or condition, from its label and the paper: allogeneic hematopoietic cell transplantation with graft depleted of TCRalphabeta T cells and CD19 B cells. Transplant recipients were children who received TCRalphabeta/CD19-depleted allogeneic hematopoietic cell grafts. A distance of 12 bases separates the germline ends of V and J, which lose 5 bases and 4 bases respectively. The germline V gene specifies SGHTA as CDR1 and FQGNSA as CDR2. The CDR3 goes from the cysteine to the phenylalanine over 15 residues. Left in the record is the CDR3 DNA by itself, 45 bases read in frame from the first base. As to this clonotype: No cognate antigen has been identified for it. Base qualities are not at hand, and no much larger clone is one base apart.

The sequencing here drew on PBMCs, mostly from graft donor cells, taken 360 days after TCRalphabeta/CD19-depleted stem cell transplant. The receptor chain draws on TRBV7-2 and TRBJ1-6; the best D guess is TRBD1, with 6 bases matching. This TCR came from a male patient aged 2 to 10 who had a stem cell transplant for acute lymphoblastic leukemia, so the T cells may come from the graft donor. The CDR3 here reads CASSTQGVYNSPLHF. The DNA sequence reads TGTGCCAGCAGCACACAGGGAGTTTATAATTCACCCCTCCACTTT.